A single sample gave rise to the 12 T cell receptor beta chains below, sequenced in a study of T cells in Graves' hyperthyroidism and ophthalmopathy. RNA transcripts gave rise to amplified TCR beta CDR3 regions. The HTBI primer set drove a first-round RT-PCR of the TCR CDR3. TCRdb used MiXCR to reprocess the multiplex PCR reads, holding one entry per CDR3 protein. Found here are about 50,000 distinct CDR3 sequences, more than 40% of them singletons; the top ten hold roughly 32%. The sequenced sample consisted of peripheral blood or thyroid tissue (not recorded which). These receptors originate from a woman between 50 and 59 years old with Graves' hyperthyroidism.

The V call is TRBV20-1, the J call TRBJ1-5; D unclear. Germline loops: CDR1 DFQATT, CDR2 SNEGSKA (reference sequence). V was pared by 0 bases and J by 4 bases, with 13 bases between. The CDR3 is made up of 15 amino acids. The CDR3 loop reads CSARDRTVGNQPQHF. The CDR3 coding sequence is TGCAGTGCTAGAGATCGCACAGTGGGGAATCAGCCCCAGCATTTT.

The chain recombines TRBV7-2 with TRBJ1-2; no clear D. The CDR3 loop spans 11 amino acids. Trimming stripped 4 bases from V and 12 bases from J, with 12 bases between. The germline gives CDR1 SGHTA, CDR2 FQGNSA. CDR3 protein: CASSSRNGNTF. As DNA, the CDR3 is TGTGCCAGCAGCTCACGGAATGGAAACACCTTC.

By share, this clonotype ranks as medium-sized (0.01 to 0.1%). This chain connects TRBV11-2 to TRBJ1-2, with D tentatively TRBD1 (5 bases). From germline, CDR1 is SGHAT and CDR2 FQNNGV. The CDR3 extends over 13 amino acids. Trimming shortened V by 1 base and J by 4 bases, and 7 bases separated the two germline ends. DNA of the CDR3: TGTGCCAGCAGCTTAGGCAGGGCCTATGGCTACACCTTC. It codes for CASSLGRAYGYTF.

The chain uses TRBV24-1 and TRBJ2-1; unclear D gene. Germline-derived CDR1 and CDR2 are KGHDR and SFDVKD. Deletions cut 5 bases from V and 5 bases from J, with 12 bases between. The CDR3 spans 14 residues. The CDR3 nucleotides read TGTGCCACCAGTGGAGGCGGCTTCAACAATGAGCAGTTCTTC. Its protein is CATSGGGFNNEQFF.

Remarks on this clonotype: Germline is not matched at one junction end, which may reflect a read error. The V call is TRBV4-1, the J call TRBJ1-5; possible D gene TRBD1, 5 bases. The CDR3 spans 16 residues. The germline V gene has CDR1 MGHRA and CDR2 YSYEKL. CDR3 sequence: CASSQEGRGSNQPQHF. CDR3 sequence (DNA): TGTGCCAGCAGCCAAGAGGGTAGGGGTAGCAATCAGCCCCAGCATTTT.

The genes are TRBV20-1 and TRBJ1-1; D not certain. Germline loops: CDR1 DFQATT, CDR2 SNEGSKA (reference sequence). Trimming took off 1 base at V and 3 bases at J, with 3 bases between the two ends. This CDR3 comprises 11 residues. Here the CDR3 reads CSARGDTEAFF. The CDR3 region has the DNA TGCAGTGCTAGAGGGGACACTGAAGCTTTCTTT.

This clonotype was detected ten times or more. The chain uses TRBV6-5 and TRBJ1-2, with 7 bases lining up with TRBD1. This CDR3 spans 14 amino acids. Germline CDR1 and CDR2: MNHEY and SVGAGI. V trimming: 8 bases; J trimming: 8 bases; junction bases outside the gene matches: 14. The CDR3, as DNA: TGTGCCAGCTCACTTAGGACAGGAGTCGGAGGCTACACCTTC. It encodes CASSLRTGVGGYTF.

On this clonotype: A much bigger clone sits one base away, suggesting this may be a read error. The chain couples TRBV7-3 to TRBJ2-5; D gene ambiguous. Germline CDR1 and CDR2: SGHTA and FQGTGA. The CDR3 has 10 residues. V dropped 6 bases and J dropped 5 bases, with 4 bases sitting between them. CDR3 nucleotide sequence: TGTGCCAGCAGACTCGAGACCCAGTACTTC. Its protein is CASRLETQYF.

In its sample, this clonotype was seen many times. V and J are TRBV19 and TRBJ2-7; the D is unclear. CDR1 is LNHDA and CDR2 is SQIVND in the germline V gene (reference sequence). The CDR3 is 13 amino acids. Trimming stripped 2 bases from V and 2 bases from J, with 7 bases between. The CDR3 spells CASSIRVAYEQYF. CDR3 DNA: TGTGCCAGTAGTATAAGGGTCGCCTACGAGCAGTACTTC.

Remarks on this clonotype: The missing conserved phenylalanine or tryptophan at the end of this CDR3 makes a read error likely. In DNA form, the CDR3 reads TGTGCCACCAGTGATCCCTTAGCGGGAGGGCCATACGAGCAGTACCTC. Encoded protein: CATSDPLAGGPYEQYL. V is TRBV24-1 and J is TRBJ2-7; 11 nucleotides match TRBD2. The germline gives CDR1 KGHDR, CDR2 SFDVKD. The V and J ends lost 3 bases and 4 bases, in that order; junction bases with no gene match: 7. The CDR3 covers 16 residues.

The chain recombines TRBV24-1 with TRBJ2-1, with D possibly TRBD2 on 6 matching bases. Germline V lookup: CDR1 KGHDR, CDR2 SFDVKD. The CDR3 covers 15 residues. Trimming stripped 5 bases from V and 3 bases from J, with 13 bases between. The CDR3, as DNA: TGTGCCACCAGTGTTACGGGAGCTCGCTACAATGAGCAGTTCTTC. Translating gives CATSVTGARYNEQFF.

The chain's CDR3 is CASSFSGSRETQYF. The CDR3 bases are TGTGCCAGCAGCTTTAGCGGGAGTCGGGAGACCCAGTACTTC. V is TRBV7-3 and J is TRBJ2-7, with 9 bases matching TRBD2. With the DNA end fitting TRBJ2-5 better, the J assignment may be wrong. Looked up from germline, CDR1 is SGHTA and CDR2 is FQGTGA. The length of the CDR3 is 14 residues.